This T cell receptor (beta chain) was retrieved from a study of response to subunit inactivated influenza vaccine listed by TCRdb under 2018. About the full investigation: The study used deep quantitative T cell receptor repertoire profiling to track responses to a trivalent subunit inactivated influenza vaccine.

The time point label on this specimen signifies: 45 days after influenza vaccine administration. General findings and caveats noted by the study authors: The authors proposed that each seasonal influenza vaccination may bring in only a limited number of new T cells.

The CDR3 goes from the cysteine to the phenylalanine over 15 residues. The retained sequence is limited to the CDR3, 45 bases, with the frame set at the first base. From a lookup of the germline V gene (reference sequence), CDR1 and CDR2 are SEHNR and FQNEAQ. After removal of 1 base from V and 4 bases from J, the junction retains 7 bases not matched to a gene. This clonotype was seen only once. There is no known antigen for this receptor. No much larger clone is present one base from it, and per-base qualities are unavailable. A lone read is weak support. The library was built by means of RT-PCR. The listed sequencing device is Illumina HiSeq 2500. The public reads were run again by TCRdb, first through fastp at Q25 and then through MiXCR, and only productive beta chains were kept. Every entry covers one CDR3 protein and lists the most common genes and DNA from its rows. The sample table contains about 500,000 distinct CDR3 sequences; only one count was recorded for roughly 13% of them. Clones ranked in the top ten supply approximately 14% of the sample.

The specimen was PBMCs from blood, collected roughly 46 days after vaccination. The origin of this receptor is a man in his fifties who received an inactivated influenza vaccine. Donor details come from another sample of the same person, matched by shared clones. The chain links TRBV7-9 with TRBJ2-7; 7 central bases correspond to TRBD2. For the CDR3, the sequence is CASSLGGGSFYEQYF. In nucleotides, the sequence is TGTGCCAGCAGCTTAGGAGGCGGGAGTTTTTACGAGCAGTACTTC.